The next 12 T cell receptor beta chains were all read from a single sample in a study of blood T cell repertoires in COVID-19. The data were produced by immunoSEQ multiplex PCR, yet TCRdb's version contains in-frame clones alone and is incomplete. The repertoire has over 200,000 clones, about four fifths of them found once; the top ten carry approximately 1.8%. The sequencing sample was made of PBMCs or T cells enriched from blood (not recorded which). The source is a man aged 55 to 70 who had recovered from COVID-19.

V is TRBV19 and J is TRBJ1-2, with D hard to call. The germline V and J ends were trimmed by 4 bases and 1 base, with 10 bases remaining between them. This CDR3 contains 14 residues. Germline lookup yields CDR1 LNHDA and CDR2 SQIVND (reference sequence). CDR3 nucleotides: TGTGCCAGTAGTAACACCGCCGTTAACTATGGCTACACCTTC. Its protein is CASSNTAVNYGYTF.

This CDR3 reads CASSLAPGQGAHGYTF. The CDR3 DNA reads TGTGCCAGCAGCTTAGCTCCGGGACAGGGGGCGCATGGCTACACCTTC. The chain recombines TRBV7-2 with TRBJ1-2; 12 bases agree with TRBD1. V gave up 0 bases and J gave up 6 bases; unmatched junction bases: 5. This CDR3 is built from 16 residues. Germline CDR1 and CDR2: SGHTA and FQGNSA.

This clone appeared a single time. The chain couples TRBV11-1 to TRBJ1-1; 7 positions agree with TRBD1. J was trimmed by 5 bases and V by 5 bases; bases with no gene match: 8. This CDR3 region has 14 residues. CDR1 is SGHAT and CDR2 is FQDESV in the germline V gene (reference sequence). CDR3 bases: TGTGCCAGCAGCGCAACAGGGGCGGGGACTGAAGCTTTCTTT. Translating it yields CASSATGAGTEAFF.

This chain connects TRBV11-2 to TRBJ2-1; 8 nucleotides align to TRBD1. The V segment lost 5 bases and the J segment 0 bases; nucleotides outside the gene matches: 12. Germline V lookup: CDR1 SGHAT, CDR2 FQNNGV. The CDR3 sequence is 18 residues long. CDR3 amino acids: CASSALQGAASSYNEQFF. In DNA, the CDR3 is TGTGCCAGCAGCGCACTCCAGGGGGCCGCGAGCTCCTACAATGAGCAGTTCTTC.

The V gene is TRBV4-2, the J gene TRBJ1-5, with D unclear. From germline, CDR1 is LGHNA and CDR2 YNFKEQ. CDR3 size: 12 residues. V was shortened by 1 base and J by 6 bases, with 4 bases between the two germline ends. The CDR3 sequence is CASSQGVQPQHF. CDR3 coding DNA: TGTGCCAGCAGCCAAGGCGTTCAGCCCCAGCATTTT.

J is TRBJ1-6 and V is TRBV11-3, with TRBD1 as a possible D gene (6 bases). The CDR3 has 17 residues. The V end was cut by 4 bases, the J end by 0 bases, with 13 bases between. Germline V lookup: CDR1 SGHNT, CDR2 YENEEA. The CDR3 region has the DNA TGTGCCAGCAGCTCTGGACAGTACGGCTCCTATAATTCACCCCTCCACTTT. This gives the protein CASSSGQYGSYNSPLHF.

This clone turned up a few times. The CDR3 DNA reads TGTGCTAGTGGTTTTAACGGGACAGCCTACGAGCAGTACTTC. Amino acids: CASGFNGTAYEQYF. V gene TRBV12-5 combines with J gene TRBJ2-7, with TRBD1 matching over 7 bases. The junction had 4 bases not matched to a gene; V was cut back by 3 bases and J by 2 bases. This CDR3 contains 14 residues. Germline CDR1 LGHNT, CDR2 FRNRAP.

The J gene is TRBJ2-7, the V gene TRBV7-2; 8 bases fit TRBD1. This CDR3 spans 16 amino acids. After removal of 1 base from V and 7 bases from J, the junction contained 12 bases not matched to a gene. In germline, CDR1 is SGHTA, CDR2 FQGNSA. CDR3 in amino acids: CASSLEPRRGHGEQYF. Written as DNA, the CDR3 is TGTGCCAGCAGCTTAGAGCCTCGCAGGGGGCATGGGGAGCAGTACTTC. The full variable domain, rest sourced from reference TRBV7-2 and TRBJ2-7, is GAGVSQSPSNKVTEKGKDVELRCDPISGHTALYWYRQSLGQGLEFLIYFQGNSAPDKSGLPSDRFSAERTGGSVSTLTIQRTQQEDSAVYLCASSLEPRRGHGEQYFGPGTRLTVT.

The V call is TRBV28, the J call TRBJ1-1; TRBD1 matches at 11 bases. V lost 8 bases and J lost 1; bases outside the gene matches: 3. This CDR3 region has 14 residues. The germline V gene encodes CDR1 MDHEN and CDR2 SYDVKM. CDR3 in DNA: TGTGCCAGCCCCGGGACAGGGGGGAACACTGAAGCTTTCTTT. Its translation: CASPGTGGNTEAFF.

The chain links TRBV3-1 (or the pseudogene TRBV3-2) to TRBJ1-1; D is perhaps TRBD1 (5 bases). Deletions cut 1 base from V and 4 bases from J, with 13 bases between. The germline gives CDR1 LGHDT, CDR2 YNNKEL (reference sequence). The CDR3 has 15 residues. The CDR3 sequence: CASSQVWQGGTEAFF. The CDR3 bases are TGTGCCAGCAGCCAAGTTTGGCAGGGCGGCACTGAAGCTTTCTTT.

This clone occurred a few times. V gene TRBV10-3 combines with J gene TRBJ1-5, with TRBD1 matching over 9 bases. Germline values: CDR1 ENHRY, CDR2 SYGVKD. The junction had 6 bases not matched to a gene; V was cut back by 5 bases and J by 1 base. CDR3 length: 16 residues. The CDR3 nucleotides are TGTGCCATCAGTAAGGGACAGGGAGTGAGCAATCAGCCCCAGCATTTT. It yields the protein CAISKGQGVSNQPQHF.

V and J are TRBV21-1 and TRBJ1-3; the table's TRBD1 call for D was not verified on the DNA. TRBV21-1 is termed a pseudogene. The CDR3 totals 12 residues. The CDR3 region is CASKGAGNTIYF. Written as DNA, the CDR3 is TGTGCCAGCAAGGGGGCTGGAAACACCATATATTTT.